This section outlines one TCR beta chain sequence together with its context. Its antigen remains unidentified. The CDR3 loop spans 13 amino acids. CDR1 and CDR2 from the germline V gene are SQVTM and ANQGSEA. V lost 3 bases, J lost 7 bases, and 13 bases lay in between. This record belongs to a study of cytomegalovirus exposure and HLA in healthy donors. At the level of the study: In terms of ancestry, the Caucasian-associated cluster contained roughly 80% of the approximately 400 genotyped donors.

Use of 60 Vbeta and 13 Jbeta primers characterized the PCR. Some clones are missing from TCRdb's copy, which holds only in-frame ones; the method was immunoSEQ multiplex PCR. The repertoire holds 100,000 to 150,000 clones, around three quarters seen once, with roughly 1.9% in the top ten. General observations from the study: In all likelihood, a cluster of highly shared sequence variants was a sequencing artifact. One variant, a missense change in DCLRE1C, was linked in a later analysis to TCR beta V- and J-gene trimming. Serostatus for CMV was the only available immune exposure information.

The chain employs TRBV29-1 and TRBJ1-5; no clear D. Sequenced: PBMCs. This TCR derives from a woman aged 45-59 years in good health and CMV-seronegative. The chain's CDR3 is CSVELGGGQPQHF. CDR3 in DNA: TGCAGCGTTGAGTTGGGCGGAGGCCAGCCCCAGCATTTT. Full variable domain (missing parts from reference TRBV29-1 and TRBJ1-5): SAVISQKPSRDICQRGTSLTIQCQVDSQVTMMFWYRQQPGQSLTLIATANQGSEATYESGFVIDKFPISRPNLTFSTLTVSNMSPEDSSIYLCSVELGGGQPQHFGDGTRLSIL.